The 8 T cell receptor beta chains presented below share a single source sample, sequenced in a study of blood T cell repertoires in COVID-19. Measured with immunoSEQ multiplex PCR; TCRdb has only the in-frame clones, and not every one. The top ten clones hold around 1.3% of a sample with about 180,000 clones, over 75% of them seen once. Sequencing was done on a sample of PBMCs or T cells enriched from blood (not recorded which). All receptors come from a human donor with acute COVID-19. The donor label of this sample is uncertain.

This clone was observed a handful of times. The chain joins TRBV19 to TRBJ1-5; possible D gene TRBD1, 5 bases. The CDR3 sequence is 13 residues long. V was trimmed by 7 bases and J by 3 bases, leaving 10 bases between them. Germline loops: CDR1 LNHDA, CDR2 SQIVND (reference sequence). The CDR3 region is CASNDRFNQPQHF. The CDR3 DNA reads as TGTGCCAGTAACGACAGATTCAATCAGCCCCAGCATTTT.

The CDR3 spells CASSSFAGAGTDTQYF. The CDR3 nucleotides read TGTGCCAGCAGTTCCTTTGCGGGGGCTGGCACAGATACGCAGTATTTT. The chain couples TRBV6-2 or TRBV6-3 to TRBJ2-3, with a possible D match to TRBD2 (7 bases). The V and J ends lost 4 bases and 1 base respectively, with 15 bases between them. Germline-derived CDR1 and CDR2 are MNHEY and SVGEGT. The CDR3 length is 16 residues.

V is TRBV2 and J is TRBJ2-1; 8 nucleotides line up with TRBD1. CDR1 and CDR2 (germline): SNHLY, FYNNEI. The CDR3 runs to 14 residues. V gave up 4 bases and J gave up 6 bases; unmatched junction bases: 5. CDR3 residues: CASSARGLGNEQFF. The CDR3 DNA reads as TGTGCCAGCAGTGCCAGGGGGCTGGGCAATGAGCAGTTCTTC.

J is TRBJ2-7 and V is TRBV19; TRBD1 might be the D (5 bases). This CDR3 is 12 amino acids long. With 4 bases removed from V and 6 bases from J, the gap between germline ends came to 10 bases. Per the germline V gene, CDR1 is LNHDA and CDR2 is SQIVND (reference sequence). In DNA form, the CDR3 reads TGTGCCAGTAGTACGGACAAAGGCGAGCAGTACTTC. Amino acids: CASSTDKGEQYF.

The chain combines TRBV6-5 with TRBJ2-2, with 7 bases lining up with TRBD2. Unmatched junction bases numbered 10, after V lost 10 bases and J lost 2 bases. There are 15 residues in the CDR3. From germline, CDR1 is MNHEY and CDR2 SVGAGI. The DNA for the CDR3 is TGTGCCACCTTGGGGCGGGGACTAAACACCGGGGAGCTGTTTTTT. This translates into CATLGRGLNTGELFF.

This chain connects TRBV11-2 to TRBJ1-2, with D possibly being TRBD1 (6 bases). V lost 5 bases, J lost 5 bases, and 12 bases lay in between. This CDR3 is built from 13 residues. Per germline, CDR1 SGHAT and CDR2 FQNNGV. The CDR3 protein is CASSRQDRYGYTF. CDR3 nucleotides: TGTGCCAGCAGCCGTCAGGACAGATATGGCTACACCTTC.

In this sample, this clone turned up a few times. The V gene is TRBV6-5, the J gene TRBJ1-6; 7 bases line up with TRBD1. CDR3 length equals 12 residues. Losses at the gene ends were 10 bases for V and 7 bases for J; bases not matched to a gene: 4. Germline CDR1 reads MNHEY; CDR2 reads SVGAGI. Here the CDR3 reads CATQQGNSPLHF. The CDR3 nucleotides are TGTGCCACCCAACAGGGGAATTCACCCCTCCACTTT.

The chain is built from TRBV29-1 and TRBJ2-5, with 9 bases fitting TRBD2. Losses at the gene ends were 3 bases for V and 5 bases for J; bases not matched to a gene: 7. Germline V CDR1 and CDR2: SQVTM, ANQGSEA. This CDR3 spans 14 amino acids. CDR3 DNA: TGCAGCGTTGAGGTAGCGGGGGAAGAGGAGACCCAGTACTTC. As protein: CSVEVAGEEETQYF.